These 24 T cell receptor beta chains were all obtained from the same sample, sequenced in a study of technical replicates of blood from four donors. TCRdb's copy holds only in-frame clones and misses some; the assay was immunoSEQ multiplex PCR. This sample carries around 60,000 clones, around 93% of them seen once, and the ten largest clones take 3.5% to 5.5%. The sequencing sample was made of PBMCs. These receptors all come from a human donor in good health. Some clones in this sample may be carry-over from other donors' samples.

This clone was recorded only once. The rearrangement uses TRBV27 and TRBJ1-1; no reliable D call. This CDR3 has 15 residues. CDR1 is MNHEY and CDR2 is SMNVEV in the germline V gene (reference sequence). V was shortened by 2 bases and J by 1 base, with 11 bases between the two germline ends. CDR3 in amino acids: CASSLGWETNTEAFF. The CDR3 bases are TGTGCCAGCAGTTTAGGTTGGGAGACGAACACTGAAGCTTTCTTT.

V usage is TRBV6-5 and J usage is TRBJ2-3; perhaps TRBD2 as D (7 bases). V was pared by 0 bases and J by 0 bases, with 10 bases between. Looked up from germline, CDR1 is MNHEY and CDR2 is SVGAGI. This CDR3 has 16 amino acids. The CDR3 here is CASSYSAGASTDTQYF. For the CDR3, the DNA is TGTGCCAGCAGTTACTCGGCGGGGGCGAGCACAGATACGCAGTATTTT.

The chain has TRBV5-4 and TRBJ2-1; a weak D match, TRBD2 (5 bases). The CDR3 totals 18 residues. The germline gives CDR1 SGHNT, CDR2 YYREEE (reference sequence). Trimming removed 4 bases at V and 12 bases at J, with 32 bases between. The CDR3 DNA follows: TGTGCCAGCAGCCTCTCAGCCGGGGTGGGTGCTTCATCGATTGGGCAGTTCTTC. Encoded protein: CASSLSAGVGASSIGQFF.

This clone was seen a single time. The chain recombines TRBV6-1 with TRBJ1-5; 8 positions match TRBD1. The CDR3 is made up of 14 amino acids. Trimming at V came to 1 base and at J to 4 bases, leaving 0 bases not matched to a gene. Germline V gene data show CDR1 as MNHNS and CDR2 as SASEGT. The CDR3 DNA reads TGTGCCAGCAGTGAAGGACAGGGGAATCAGCCCCAGCATTTT. It encodes CASSEGQGNQPQHF.

This rearrangement joins TRBV7-2 to TRBJ2-7; 9 bases are shared with TRBD1. CDR1 SGHTA and CDR2 FQGNSA come from the germline V gene. V lost 5 bases, J lost 5 bases, and 7 bases stayed unmatched. CDR3 length: 14 residues. The DNA for the CDR3 is TGTGCCAGCAGCCCACAGGGGGCCTGGGACGAGCAGTACTTC. Amino acids: CASSPQGAWDEQYF.

The chain has TRBV19 and TRBJ2-7, with a weak D call TRBD2 (5 bases). The V gene's germline CDR1 is LNHDA and CDR2 SQIVND (reference sequence). This CDR3 comprises 11 residues. V gave up 8 bases and J gave up 10 bases, with 15 bases separating them. The CDR3 DNA sequence: TGTGCCAGTTCAGAGGGCGCGGCACAGTACTTC. It codes for CASSEGAAQYF.

The CDR3 protein is CASTDFGGEGQPQHF. The CDR3 coding sequence is TGTGCCAGCACCGATTTCGGGGGTGAGGGTCAGCCCCAGCATTTT. The chain uses TRBV6-1 and TRBJ1-5, with D perhaps TRBD1 (5 bases). V was clipped by 7 bases and J by 6 bases, with 19 bases between them. The CDR3 has 15 residues. Germline CDR1 MNHNS, CDR2 SASEGT.

The chain recombines TRBV6-6 with TRBJ2-1, with 11 bases identical to TRBD2. There are 15 residues in the CDR3. Germline CDR1 is MNHNY and CDR2 is SVGAGI (reference sequence). V lost 6 bases, J lost 3 bases, and 4 bases stayed unmatched. CDR3 region: CASSPGTSGYNEQFF. The CDR3 region has the DNA TGTGCCAGCAGCCCCGGGACTAGCGGCTACAATGAGCAGTTCTTC.

The V call is TRBV27, the J call TRBJ1-2, with 11 bases lining up with TRBD1. CDR3 length: 13 amino acids. Germline V gene data show CDR1 as MNHEY and CDR2 as SMNVEV (reference sequence). The junction had 9 bases not matched to a gene; V was cut back by 5 bases and J by 13 bases. For the CDR3, the DNA is TGTGCCAGCAGTACCTGGACAGGGGGCTTATTCACCTTC. It is translated as CASSTWTGGLFTF.

The CDR3 spells CASSQSSLYGDGLFF. CDR3 nucleotides: TGCGCCAGCAGTCAATCTAGTTTGTACGGGGATGGACTGTTTTTT. The chain uses TRBV23-1 and TRBJ1-4; D gene ambiguous. TRBV23-1 is sorted into the ORF group, with uncertain function. V dropped 0 bases and J dropped 13 bases, with 18 bases sitting between them. CDR3 length: 15 amino acids.

The count of this clone is one. The chain has TRBV4-3 and TRBJ2-6, with 8 bases aligning to TRBD2. J lost 1 base, V lost 0 bases, and 5 bases had no gene match. The germline gives CDR1 LGHNA, CDR2 YSLEER. This CDR3 has 18 residues. This CDR3 reads CASSQEVRGRSGANVLTF. CDR3 sequence (DNA): TGCGCCAGCAGCCAAGAAGTTCGCGGGAGGTCTGGGGCCAACGTCCTGACTTTC.

In DNA form, the CDR3 reads TGTGCCAGCAGCTTAGAGTCGCAGCGGGGCGACTACGAGCAGTACTTC. Residues: CASSLESQRGDYEQYF. The chain couples TRBV7-2 to TRBJ2-7; 7 nucleotides align to TRBD2. This CDR3 comprises 16 residues. In germline, CDR1 is SGHTA, CDR2 FQGNSA. Trimming removed 1 base from V and 3 bases from J; junction bases left unmatched: 9.

This sequence joins TRBV6-9 and TRBJ2-1; possible D gene TRBD2, 6 bases. Germline-derived CDR1 and CDR2 are MNHGY and SVAAGI. This CDR3 spans 17 amino acids. V lost 4 bases and J 4 bases, leaving 20 bases between the germline ends. CDR3 DNA sequence: TGTGCCAGCAGTTGTGAGGAGCGGGTGCCCTCATACAATGAGCAGTTCTTC. Amino acid sequence: CASSCEERVPSYNEQFF.

This rearrangement joins TRBV6-6 to TRBJ1-2, with 9 bases identical to TRBD1. The CDR3 consists of 15 residues. Germline CDR1 reads MNHNY; CDR2 reads SVGAGI (reference sequence). V lost 2 bases, J lost 4 bases, and 5 bases stayed unmatched. The CDR3 reads CASSYTGGEGYGYTF. The CDR3 DNA is TGTGCCAGCAGTTACACAGGGGGCGAGGGCTATGGCTACACCTTC.

The chain joins TRBV7-8 to TRBJ1-2; 9 nucleotides agree with TRBD1. The CDR3 is 16 amino acids. Germline V gene sequence: CDR1 SGHVS, CDR2 FQNEAQ. Unmatched junction bases numbered 9, after V lost 5 bases and J lost 2 bases. CDR3 DNA: TGTGCCAGCAGCCTCACCCCGGGACAGGGCAACTATGGCTACACCTTC. It is translated as CASSLTPGQGNYGYTF.

The genes are TRBV5-3 and TRBJ1-6; D is undetermined. TRBV5-3 counts as an open reading frame of uncertain function. This CDR3 comprises 19 residues. V lost 4 bases to trimming and J lost 0 bases, with 20 bases between them. DNA of the CDR3: TGTGCCAGAAGCCCCCTGGAAAACGAGGCTAGCTCCTATAATTCACCCCTCCACTTT. As protein: CARSPLENEASSYNSPLHF.

The chain employs TRBV11-3 and TRBJ2-3; D may be TRBD1 (5 bases). CDR1 and CDR2 from the germline V gene are SGHNT and YENEEA. The ends were cut back, 8 bases at V and 4 bases at J, with 10 bases in the middle. The CDR3 runs to 12 residues. CDR3 in DNA: TGTGCCAGCTCAGGGCGCGCAGATACGCAGTATTTT. It encodes CASSGRADTQYF.

This chain links TRBV6-5 with TRBJ2-1; possible D gene TRBD2, 6 bases. In germline, CDR1 is MNHEY, CDR2 SVGAGI. V was shortened by 8 bases and J by 0 bases, with 11 bases between the two germline ends. This CDR3 comprises 14 residues. DNA for the CDR3: TGTGCCAGCGGTCGGGAGAGCTCCTACAATGAGCAGTTCTTC. It translates to CASGRESSYNEQFF.

This clone was found a few times. CDR3 sequence (DNA): TGTGCCAGCAGTGAAGAGGGCGGGGACTACAATGAGCAGTTCTTC. Translation: CASSEEGGDYNEQFF. The gene calls are TRBV6-1 and TRBJ2-1; tentative D call: TRBD2 (6 bases). Trimming removed 1 base at V and 3 bases at J, with 10 bases between. The CDR3 is 15 residues long. Germline CDR1 reads MNHNS; CDR2 reads SASEGT.

The chain recombines TRBV7-9 with TRBJ2-7; 7 bases agree with TRBD2. Germline V CDR1 and CDR2: SEHNR, FQNEAQ (reference sequence). This CDR3 contains 17 residues. The V gene end was trimmed by 1 base and the J gene end by 0 bases; junction bases not matched to a gene: 9. The CDR3 nucleotides read TGTGCCAGCAGCTTAGGTGGGTGGCGGGGGAGCTCCTACGAGCAGTACTTC. Translated, it gives CASSLGGWRGSSYEQYF. Based on the CDR3 plus reference TRBV7-9 and TRBJ2-7, the full variable domain is DTGVSQNPRHKITKRGQNVTFRCDPISEHNRLYWYRQTLGQGPEFLTYFQNEAQLEKSRLLSDRFSAERPKGSFSTLEIQRTEQGDSAMYLCASSLGGWRGSSYEQYFGPGTRLTVT.

The chain couples TRBV30 to TRBJ1-6; tentative D call: TRBD1 (5 bases). The germline CDR1 and CDR2 sequences are GTSNPN and SVGIG (reference sequence). CDR3 size: 13 residues. V shed 0 bases and J shed 9 bases, with 9 bases lying between them. The CDR3 region has the DNA TGTGCCTGGAGTGTCGGGGGTGGTTCACCCCTCCACTTT. Protein product: CAWSVGGGSPLHF.

This clone was recorded a few times. Mismatch with germline at one junction end may stem from a read error. The rearrangement uses TRBV19 and TRBJ1-1, with TRBD1 as a possible D gene (5 bases). This CDR3 is built from 12 residues. Germline lookup yields CDR1 LNHDA and CDR2 SQIVND (reference sequence). CDR3 coding DNA: TGTGTCAGTAGTATTGGGGGGACTGAAGCTTTCTTT. Its protein product is CVSSIGGTEAFF.

The CDR3 region has the DNA TGTGCCAGCAGCGTAGATGGGGAAGGGGTCCGCCACTTT. It is translated as CASSVDGEGVRHF. The gene calls are TRBV9 and TRBJ1-6, with D possibly being TRBD1 (5 bases). Germline V CDR1 and CDR2: SGDLS, YYNGEE. This CDR3 has 13 residues. The ends were cut back, 0 bases at V and 18 bases at J, with 16 bases in the middle.

The CDR3 here is CASSQEGLAGDHQDTQYF. The CDR3 bases are TGTGCCAGCAGCCAAGAAGGGCTAGCGGGGGACCACCAGGATACGCAGTATTTT. The chain couples TRBV4-2 to TRBJ2-3, with 10 nucleotides matching TRBD2. Germline values: CDR1 LGHNA, CDR2 YNFKEQ. Germline trimming cut 0 bases from V and 6 bases from J; bases unmatched to any gene: 12. The CDR3 extends over 18 amino acids.